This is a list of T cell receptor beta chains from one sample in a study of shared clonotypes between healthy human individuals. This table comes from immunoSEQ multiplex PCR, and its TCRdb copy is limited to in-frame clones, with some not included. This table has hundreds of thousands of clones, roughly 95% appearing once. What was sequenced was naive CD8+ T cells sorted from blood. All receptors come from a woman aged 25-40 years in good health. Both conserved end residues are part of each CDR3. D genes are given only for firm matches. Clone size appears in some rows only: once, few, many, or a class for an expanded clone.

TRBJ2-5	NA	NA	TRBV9	CASSQGGGETQYF	TGTGCCAGCAGTCAGGGGGGCGGGGAGACCCAGTACTTC
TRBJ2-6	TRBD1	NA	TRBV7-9	CASSLGQGPGANVLTF	TGTGCCAGCAGCTTAGGACAGGGCCCTGGGGCCAACGTCCTGACTTTC
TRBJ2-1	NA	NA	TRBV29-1	CTFNEQFF	TGCACCTTCAATGAGCAGTTCTTC
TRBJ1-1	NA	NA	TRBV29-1	CSVEGPTTEAFF	TGCAGCGTTGAAGGGCCGACCACTGAAGCTTTCTTT
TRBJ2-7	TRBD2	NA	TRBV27	CASSFFAGGPYEQYF	TGTGCCAGCAGTTTTTTTGCGGGAGGGCCTTACGAGCAGTACTTC
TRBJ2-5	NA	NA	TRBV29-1	CSVEPTNQETQYF	TGCAGCGTTGAACCTACGAACCAAGAGACCCAGTACTTC
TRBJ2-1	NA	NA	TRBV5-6	CASSLNNEQFF	TGTGCCAGCAGCTTAAACAATGAGCAGTTCTTC
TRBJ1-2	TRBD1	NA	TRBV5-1	CASSSTTTGTAGLYGYTF	TGCGCCAGCAGCTCAACTACAACCGGGACAGCCGGACTCTATGGCTACACCTTC
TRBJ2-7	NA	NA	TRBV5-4	CASSLVGSYEQYF	TGTGCCAGCAGCTTGGTTGGTTCCTACGAGCAGTACTTC
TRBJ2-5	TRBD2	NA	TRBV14	CASSQAGLAGLLGYQETQYF	TGTGCCAGCAGCCAAGCTGGACTAGCGGGGCTGTTAGGGTACCAAGAGACCCAGTACTTC
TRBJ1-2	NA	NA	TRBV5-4	CASSLGTDGYTF	TGTGCCAGCAGCTTGGGGACAGATGGCTACACCTTC
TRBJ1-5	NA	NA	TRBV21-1	CASSKFSGQGGNQPQHF	TGTGCCAGCAGCAAATTTTCCGGACAGGGAGGCAATCAGCCCCAGCATTTT
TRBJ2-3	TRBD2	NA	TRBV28	CASSPGTIADTDTQYF	TGTGCCAGCAGCCCTGGGACTATAGCCGACACAGATACGCAGTATTTT
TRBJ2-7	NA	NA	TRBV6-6	CASRSQRATSYEQYF	TGTGCCAGCAGGAGCCAACGGGCGACCTCCTACGAGCAGTACTTC
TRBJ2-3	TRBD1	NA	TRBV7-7	CASSPDRGRTDTQYF	TGTGCCAGCAGCCCCGACAGGGGCCGCACAGATACGCAGTATTTT
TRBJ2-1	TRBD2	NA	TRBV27	CASSLFAGESSYNEQFF	TGTGCCAGCAGTTTGTTTGCGGGGGAGAGCTCCTACAATGAGCAGTTCTTC
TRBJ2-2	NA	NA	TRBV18	CASSPWAPNTGELFF	TGTGCCAGCTCACCTTGGGCTCCTAACACCGGGGAGCTGTTTTTT
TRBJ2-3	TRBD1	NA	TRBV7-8	CASSLDPGQGATDTQYF	TGTGCCAGCAGCTTAGATCCGGGACAGGGGGCTACAGATACGCAGTATTTT
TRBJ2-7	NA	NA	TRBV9	CASSRTRGDEQYF	TGTGCCAGCAGCCGGACCAGGGGAGACGAGCAGTACTTC
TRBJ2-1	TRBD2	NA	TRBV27	CASSGTSVYNEQFF	TGTGCCAGCAGCGGGACTAGCGTTTACAATGAGCAGTTCTTC
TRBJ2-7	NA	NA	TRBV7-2	CASSLGAVYEQYF	TGTGCCAGCAGCTTAGGGGCAGTCTACGAGCAGTACTTC
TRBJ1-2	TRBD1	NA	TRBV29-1	CSVVTGDLGF	TGCAGCGTTGTGACAGGGGACCTCGGCTTC
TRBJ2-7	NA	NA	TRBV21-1	CASSKVLWTVLDYEQYF	TGTGCCAGCAGCAAAGTTCTTTGGACAGTGCTTGACTACGAGCAGTACTTC
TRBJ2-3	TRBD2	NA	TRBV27	CASSYRVASGRWATDTQYF	TGTGCCAGCAGTTACAGGGTCGCTAGCGGGAGATGGGCCACAGATACGCAGTATTTT
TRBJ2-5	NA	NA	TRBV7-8	CASSLFGVGGETQYF	TGTGCCAGCAGCTTATTCGGGGTTGGGGGAGAGACCCAGTACTTC
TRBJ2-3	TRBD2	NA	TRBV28	CASSLEKLAGNTDTQYF	TGTGCCAGCAGTTTGGAAAAACTAGCGGGGAACACAGATACGCAGTATTTT
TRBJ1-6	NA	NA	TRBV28	CASIRREYSYNSPLHF	TGTGCCAGCATCCGCCGGGAGTATAGCTATAATTCACCCCTCCACTTT
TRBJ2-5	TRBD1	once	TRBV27	CASSIRQGEVYF	TGTGCCAGCAGTATCCGACAGGGCGAGGTGTACTTC
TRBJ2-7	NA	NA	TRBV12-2	CASRLVGGCRSYEQYF	TGTGCAAGTCGCTTAGTCGGGGGTTGTAGATCCTACGAGCAGTACTTC
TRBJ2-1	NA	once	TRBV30	CAWSVGYQFF	TGTGCCTGGAGTGTCGGCTATCAGTTCTTC
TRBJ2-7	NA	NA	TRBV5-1	CASSLVGTQDSYEQYF	TGCGCCAGCAGCTTGGTTGGGACTCAAGACTCCTACGAGCAGTACTTC